The subject of this entry is one T cell receptor (beta chain). This sample was taken from a study of technical replicates of blood from several donors. Assay: immunoSEQ multiplex PCR; the TCRdb copy retains only in-frame clones and omits some. The table lists approximately 70,000 clones, 98% of them singletons, with under 0.2% in the top ten. This CDR3 region has 16 residues. The germline V and J ends were trimmed by 5 bases and 4 bases, with 18 bases remaining between them. Germline loops: CDR1 LNHDA, CDR2 SQIVND (reference sequence). The sequencing input was T cells isolated from PBMCs. The chain is built from TRBV19 and TRBJ1-5, with D hard to call. The sequence was collected from a human donor in good health. The CDR3: CASSPLYSNSNQPQHF. The CDR3 region has the DNA TGTGCCAGTAGTCCATTATACTCCAACTCAAATCAGCCCCAGCATTTT.